This TCR beta chain was documented in a study of cytomegalovirus exposure and HLA in healthy donors. Whole-study context: The approximately 120 validation repertoires were reported in a later analysis to have been generated on the same platform as the approximately 700 first-cohort repertoires.

The assay was immunoSEQ multiplex PCR, and TCRdb's table has in-frame clones only and misses some. The sample has 110,000 to 150,000 clones, approximately 90% seen once. About this clone itself: Its antigen is currently unknown.

Study-wide findings and caveats: According to a subsequent analysis, TCR clusters from the first cohort were inclined to appear together in the roughly 120 validation repertoires. As confirmed in vitro, a few CMV-associated chains were specific for CMV antigens. A list of approximately 160 TCR beta chains associated with cytomegalovirus was given.

CDR3 size: 16 residues. V shed 3 bases, J shed 4 bases, and the junction held 7 bases outside the gene matches. The germline V gene has CDR1 SGHNT and CDR2 YENEEA. The chain uses TRBV11-3 and TRBJ2-3, with 10 bases matching TRBD1. This receptor was obtained from a man aged 18 to 35 in good health and CMV-seronegative. The sample consisted of PBMCs. In DNA form, the CDR3 reads TGTGCCAGCAGCTTTCTATTCGGACAGGGGGCAGATACGCAGTATTTT. This encodes CASSFLFGQGADTQYF.